This entry lists 16 T cell receptor beta chains sequenced from one sample in a study of control samples from healthy donors and cancer patients. Sequenced by immunoSEQ multiplex PCR; TCRdb stores in-frame clones only, minus some. The sample lists some 120,000 clones; 80% to 95% were seen once. Material for sequencing was blood. The receptors were sampled from a man aged 18 to 35 in good health.

Regarding this clone: A junction boundary mismatches the germline segment, possibly from a read error. J is TRBJ2-2 and V is TRBV4-1; 7 bases align to TRBD1. Germline V gene lookup returns CDR1 MGHRA and CDR2 YSYEKL. The CDR3 is made up of 16 amino acids. Here the CDR3 reads CASRQEGDRADGELFF. In DNA form, the CDR3 reads TGCGCCAGCAGGCAAGAGGGTGACAGGGCAGACGGGGAGCTGTTTTTT.

V usage is TRBV11-2 and J usage is TRBJ1-1; D is uncertain. Germline CDR1 is SGHAT and CDR2 is FQNNGV. The V end lost 7 bases, the J end lost 4 bases, and 7 bases lay between the germline ends. The CDR3 totals 11 residues. Here the CDR3 DNA reads TGTGCCAGCACTACAGCCACTGAAGCTTTCTTT. Its translation: CASTTATEAFF.

The V gene is TRBV4-1, the J gene TRBJ1-5; D is ambiguous. Germline V CDR1 and CDR2: MGHRA, YSYEKL. This CDR3 region has 15 residues. Trimming shortened V by 2 bases and J by 1 base, and 9 bases separated the two germline ends. CDR3 in amino acids: CASSQSVRSNQPQHF. The DNA of the CDR3 is TGCGCCAGCAGCCAATCTGTTCGGAGCAATCAGCCCCAGCATTTT.

The chain employs TRBV10-2 and TRBJ2-3; D ambiguous. Germline loops: CDR1 WSHSY, CDR2 SAAADI. V shed 2 bases and J shed 7 bases, with 13 bases lying between them. The CDR3 spans 14 residues. The CDR3 here is CASSEPSLINTQYF. For the CDR3, the DNA is TGCGCCAGCAGTGAGCCCTCCCTTATTAATACGCAGTATTTT.

The rearrangement links TRBV6-5 to TRBJ2-2; 8 nucleotides align to TRBD2. Looked up from germline, CDR1 is MNHEY and CDR2 is SVGAGI. The CDR3 sequence is 15 residues long. V lost 7 bases, J lost 7 bases, and 11 bases stayed unmatched. For the CDR3, the DNA is TGTGCCAGCACCGCCGGTCGGGGGGGGGACGGGGAGCTGTTTTTT. Its protein product is CASTAGRGGDGELFF.

This chain links TRBV28 with TRBJ1-5; TRBD1 is a possible D gene (6 bases). Germline CDR1 reads MDHEN; CDR2 reads SYDVKM. The ends were cut back, 3 bases at V and 0 bases at J, with 27 bases in the middle. This CDR3 region has 21 residues. This chain's CDR3 is CASSFIHPPGHNPYSNQPQHF. The CDR3 coding sequence is TGTGCCAGCAGTTTTATTCATCCCCCGGGACACAATCCCTATAGCAATCAGCCCCAGCATTTT.

This clone appeared once. The genes are TRBV6-6 and TRBJ1-1; D possibly corresponds to TRBD1 (6 bases). With 7 bases removed from V and 5 bases from J, the gap between germline ends came to 8 bases. The CDR3 covers 11 residues. From germline, CDR1 is MNHNY and CDR2 SVGAGI (reference sequence). The CDR3 here is CASIGGTEAFF. CDR3 coding DNA: TGTGCCAGCATAGGGGGAACTGAAGCTTTCTTT.

The rearrangement links TRBV28 to TRBJ2-1; weak D call: TRBD2 (6 bases). The CDR3 is 15 amino acids. Germline-derived CDR1 and CDR2 are MDHEN and SYDVKM. Trimming took off 3 bases at V and 9 bases at J, with 18 bases between the two ends. CDR3 nucleotides: TGTGCCAGCAGTTTCTTAGGGAGGAACCTCGGTGAGCAGTTCTTC. Its translation: CASSFLGRNLGEQFF.

V and J are TRBV7-2 and TRBJ1-2; D is ambiguous. Trimming pared 2 bases from V and 7 bases from J, leaving 11 bases between. Germline CDR1 and CDR2: SGHTA and FQGNSA. This CDR3 comprises 13 residues. CDR3 coding DNA: TGTGCCAGCAGCTTATTTCGGGGTGGTGGCTACACCTTC. It codes for CASSLFRGGGYTF. Full variable domain (outside the CDR3, taken from reference TRBV7-2 and TRBJ1-2): GAGVSQSPSNKVTEKGKDVELRCDPISGHTALYWYRQSLGQGLEFLIYFQGNSAPDKSGLPSDRFSAERTGGSVSTLTIQRTQQEDSAVYLCASSLFRGGGYTFGSGTRLTVV.

The J gene is TRBJ1-5, the V gene TRBV28, with D perhaps TRBD1 (5 bases). This CDR3 region has 15 residues. Germline assignment: CDR1 MDHEN and CDR2 SYDVKM. V was shortened by 7 bases and J by 1 base, with 14 bases between the two germline ends. This CDR3 is CASKLSGFSNQPQHF. CDR3 coding DNA: TGTGCCAGCAAGTTGTCAGGGTTCAGCAATCAGCCCCAGCATTTT.

The gene calls are TRBV6-2 or TRBV6-3 and TRBJ2-1; TRBD2 agrees at 11 bases. CDR3 length: 17 amino acids. V lost 0 bases and J lost 7; bases outside the gene matches: 8. Germline V gene sequence: CDR1 MNHEY, CDR2 SVGEGT. The CDR3 loop is CASSYSKLAGGPNEQFF. The CDR3 nucleotides read TGTGCCAGCAGTTACTCGAAGCTAGCGGGAGGCCCGAATGAGCAGTTCTTC.

V is TRBV19 and J is TRBJ1-5; 7 bases are shared with TRBD1. The CDR3 has 13 amino acids. V was pared by 5 bases and J by 6 bases, with 4 bases of the junction left unmatched. CDR1 and CDR2 (germline): LNHDA, SQIVND (reference sequence). This chain's CDR3 is CASSYRGLQPQHF. Written as DNA, the CDR3 is TGTGCCAGTAGTTATAGGGGGCTTCAGCCCCAGCATTTT. Full variable domain (rest looked up from reference TRBV19 and TRBJ1-5): DGGITQSPKYLFRKEGQNVTLSCEQNLNHDAMYWYRQDPGQGLRLIYYSQIVNDFQKGDIAEGYSVSREKKESFPLTVTSAQKNPTAFYLCASSYRGLQPQHFGDGTRLSIL.

CDR3 in DNA: TGTGCCAGCTCACTGGGTATTTGGGATGAGCAGTTCTTC. It yields the protein CASSLGIWDEQFF. The genes are TRBV18 and TRBJ2-1; no clear D gene. Germline assignment: CDR1 KGHSH and CDR2 LQKENI. V was pared by 4 bases and J by 8 bases, with 12 bases between. This CDR3 is 13 amino acids long.

This clone was counted a single time. The V call is TRBV28, the J call TRBJ1-2; TRBD1 aligns across 9 bases. The CDR3 has 14 amino acids. Germline V gene lookup returns CDR1 MDHEN and CDR2 SYDVKM. V was clipped by 2 bases and J by 7 bases; unmatched bases: 5. The CDR3 loop is CASSLPRQGGGYTF. In DNA form, the CDR3 reads TGTGCCAGCAGTTTACCCCGACAGGGGGGTGGCTACACCTTC.

This chain connects TRBV5-8 to TRBJ1-2; 9 nucleotides line up with TRBD1. Germline V gives CDR1 SGHTS, CDR2 YDEGEE. J was trimmed by 3 bases and V by 4 bases; bases with no gene match: 7. The length of the CDR3 is 15 residues. CDR3 region: CASSPPGQGYYGYTF. The CDR3 DNA is TGTGCCAGCAGCCCGCCGGGACAGGGATACTATGGCTACACCTTC.

The chain links TRBV19 to TRBJ1-5, with D unclear. The length of the CDR3 is 16 residues. CDR1 and CDR2 from the germline V gene are LNHDA and SQIVND (reference sequence). V shed 0 bases and J shed 5 bases, with 14 bases lying between them. The CDR3, as DNA: TGTGCCAGTAGTATAGATCGGATGGGTTTTGATCAGCCCCAGCATTTT. Translating gives CASSIDRMGFDQPQHF.